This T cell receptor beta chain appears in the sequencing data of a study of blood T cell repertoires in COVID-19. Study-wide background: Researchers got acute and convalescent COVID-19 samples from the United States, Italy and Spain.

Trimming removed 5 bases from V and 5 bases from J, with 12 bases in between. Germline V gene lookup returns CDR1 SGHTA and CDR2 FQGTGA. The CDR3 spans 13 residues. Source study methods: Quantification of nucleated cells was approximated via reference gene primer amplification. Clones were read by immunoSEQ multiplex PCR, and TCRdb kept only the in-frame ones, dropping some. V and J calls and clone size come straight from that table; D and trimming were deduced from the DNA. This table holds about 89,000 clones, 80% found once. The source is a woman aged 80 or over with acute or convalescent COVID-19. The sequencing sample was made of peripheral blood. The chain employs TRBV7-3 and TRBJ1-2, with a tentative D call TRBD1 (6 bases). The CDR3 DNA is TGTGCCAGCAGCCCACAGGGAGGGTATGGCTACACCTTC. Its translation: CASSPQGGYGYTF.